This T cell receptor beta chain came from a study of blood T cell repertoires in COVID-19. V was pared by 6 bases and J by 3 bases, with 13 bases of the junction left unmatched. Germline values: CDR1 MNHEY, CDR2 SMNVEV (reference sequence). The CDR3 is 16 residues long. Clones were read by immunoSEQ multiplex PCR, and TCRdb kept only the in-frame ones, dropping some. The sample yields around 380,000 clones, approximately 80% seen once. V and J are TRBV27 and TRBJ1-1, with 7 bases identical to TRBD1. Sequenced sample: peripheral blood. This TCR was recovered from a human donor with acute or convalescent COVID-19. The donor label of this sample is uncertain. CDR3 amino acids: CASRDNTGGGYTEAFF. In nucleotides, the CDR3 is TGTGCCAGCAGAGACAACACCGGAGGGGGCTACACTGAAGCTTTCTTT.